One sample yielded the 24 T cell receptor beta chains listed below, sequenced in a study of T-cell reconstitution after alpha-beta-depleted transplantation in children. Unique molecular identifiers tagged the TCRbeta library. TCRdb fed the PCR reads into MiXCR, producing one record per CDR3 protein. The sample includes 700,000 to 950,000 distinct CDR3 sequences, less than 20% of them seen just once. The sequences come from PBMCs, mostly from graft donor cells, collected 360 days after TCRalphabeta/CD19-depleted stem cell transplant. Receptors were obtained from a male patient younger than 18 who had a stem cell transplant for acute lymphoblastic leukemia, so the T cells may come from the graft donor.

The chain is built from TRBV5-1 and TRBJ2-7; D gene ambiguous. Germline V CDR1 and CDR2: SGHRS, YFSETQ. V gave up 0 bases and J gave up 3 bases, with 7 bases separating them. This CDR3 is 13 amino acids long. The CDR3 DNA sequence: TGCGCCAGCAGCTTGGGAGCAAACTACGAGCAGTACTTC. Its translation: CASSLGANYEQYF.

The J gene is TRBJ2-5, the V gene TRBV5-1; tentative D call: TRBD1 (6 bases). This CDR3 is built from 15 residues. The V and J ends lost 0 bases and 5 bases respectively, with 14 bases between them. CDR1 and CDR2 (germline): SGHRS, YFSETQ. CDR3 sequence: CASSLGTVLGETQYF. The CDR3 DNA follows: TGCGCCAGCAGCTTGGGGACAGTCTTAGGGGAGACCCAGTACTTC.

The chain joins TRBV5-1 to TRBJ2-5; tentatively, D is TRBD2 (6 bases). Germline V gene lookup returns CDR1 SGHRS and CDR2 YFSETQ. The CDR3 covers 15 residues. V was clipped by 0 bases and J by 5 bases, with 14 bases between them. CDR3 in amino acids: CASSLDGSLGETQYF. CDR3 sequence (DNA): TGCGCCAGCAGCTTGGACGGGAGCTTGGGGGAGACCCAGTACTTC.

This clonotype has a handful of counts. The chain links TRBV10-3 to TRBJ2-5; D is unresolved. The V gene lost 0 bases and the J gene lost 0 bases, with 11 bases spanning the gap. CDR3 length: 16 amino acids. Germline CDR1 is ENHRY and CDR2 is SYGVKD. The CDR3 spells CAISESRVLYQETQYF. In DNA form, the CDR3 reads TGTGCCATCAGTGAGTCGAGAGTCCTATACCAAGAGACCCAGTACTTC.

This clonotype has a handful of counts. CDR3 nucleotides: TGTGCCAGCAGCTTAGCAGGGGGGCTCAATCAGCCCCAGCATTTT. Its protein is CASSLAGGLNQPQHF. The rearrangement joins TRBV11-2 to TRBJ1-5, with 7 positions matching TRBD1. The CDR3 contains 15 residues. CDR1 SGHAT and CDR2 FQNNGV come from the germline V gene. The junction had 3 bases not matched to a gene; V was cut back by 1 base and J by 3 bases.

This sequence joins TRBV7-4 and TRBJ2-7; maybe TRBD1 (6 bases). This CDR3 spans 18 amino acids. V was pared by 1 base and J by 0 bases, with 19 bases between. Germline lookup yields CDR1 SGHVT and CDR2 SQSDAQ. The CDR3 spells CASSLVRGRQLSSYEQYF. For the CDR3, the DNA is TGTGCCAGCAGCTTAGTGAGGGGGAGACAGTTAAGCTCCTACGAGCAGTACTTC.

This clonotype was detected ten times or more. The rearrangement uses TRBV29-1 and TRBJ2-7; 13 bases line up with TRBD2. V lost 4 bases, J lost 3 bases, and 3 bases stayed unmatched. The CDR3 is 14 amino acids. Germline V lookup: CDR1 SQVTM, CDR2 ANQGSEA. The CDR3 DNA follows: TGCAGCGTTGGGGGACTAGCGGGGAACTACGAGCAGTACTTC. As protein: CSVGGLAGNYEQYF.

This chain uses TRBV5-1 with TRBJ2-7; TRBD2 aligns across 8 bases. V was pared by 4 bases and J by 6 bases, with 9 bases of the junction left unmatched. The CDR3 totals 14 residues. From germline, CDR1 is SGHRS and CDR2 YFSETQ. Here the CDR3 reads CASSGTSGAGEQYF. The DNA of the CDR3 is TGCGCCAGCAGCGGCACTAGCGGCGCCGGCGAGCAGTACTTC.

This chain connects TRBV12-3 or TRBV12-4 to TRBJ2-1, with 8 positions matching TRBD2. The CDR3 consists of 17 residues. V gave up 0 bases and J gave up 2 bases; unmatched junction bases: 6. CDR3 DNA sequence: TGTGCCAGCAGTTTAGCGCAGCGGCGGGAGGCCTACAATGAGCAGTTCTTC. Translated, it gives CASSLAQRREAYNEQFF.

The rearrangement links TRBV6-1 to TRBJ2-1; D unclear. CDR3 length equals 13 residues. Germline V CDR1 and CDR2: MNHNS, SASEGT. V shed 7 bases and J shed 6 bases, with 13 bases lying between them. The CDR3 spells CASTRDGPNEQFF. Here the CDR3 DNA reads TGTGCCAGCACGAGAGACGGACCCAATGAGCAGTTCTTC.

This clonotype turned up a few times. The chain has TRBV18 and TRBJ2-7; 8 bases map to TRBD2. V lost 0 bases and J lost 0; bases outside the gene matches: 7. The CDR3 totals 17 residues. CDR1 and CDR2 from the germline V gene are KGHSH and LQKENI. The CDR3 coding sequence is TGTGCCAGCTCACCACCGATAGCGGGACTTCCCTCCTACGAGCAGTACTTC. Amino acids: CASSPPIAGLPSYEQYF.

The rearrangement links TRBV3-1 to TRBJ2-7; 8 bases are shared with TRBD2. The trim removed 8 bases at V and 2 bases at J, leaving 5 bases unmatched. Germline lookup yields CDR1 LGHDT and CDR2 YNNKEL (reference sequence). The CDR3 runs to 13 residues. The CDR3 bases are TGTGCCAGCTCCGTAGCGGGACCCTACGAGCAGTACTTC. Translated, it gives CASSVAGPYEQYF.

The chain uses TRBV6-1 and TRBJ2-6, with D hard to call. The CDR3 sequence is 18 residues long. Looked up from germline, CDR1 is MNHNS and CDR2 is SASEGT. Trimming stripped 8 bases from V and 12 bases from J, with 32 bases between. The CDR3 sequence is CASFPTARVRPLFTVLTF. The CDR3 region has the DNA TGTGCCAGCTTTCCTACCGCCCGGGTCCGTCCTCTCTTCACCGTCCTGACTTTC.

The chain combines TRBV27 with TRBJ1-3, with no clear D. The germline V gene has CDR1 MNHEY and CDR2 SMNVEV (reference sequence). The CDR3 covers 15 residues. The V end lost 0 bases, the J end lost 4 bases, and 10 bases lay between the germline ends. CDR3 DNA: TGTGCCAGCAGTTTATCTGTGGGGAACGGAAACACCATATATTTT. Translated, it gives CASSLSVGNGNTIYF.

In DNA, the CDR3 is TGCGCCAGCAGCCTCGGTCCGGGAGGTGGTCCAGATACGCAGTATTTT. Translated, it gives CASSLGPGGGPDTQYF. V is TRBV4-1 and J is TRBJ2-3, with 7 bases matching TRBD2. This CDR3 is 16 amino acids long. Trimming cost V 4 bases and J 4 bases; bases outside gene matches: 11. In germline, CDR1 is MGHRA, CDR2 YSYEKL.

The chain employs TRBV29-1 and TRBJ2-1; TRBD1 aligns across 7 bases. The CDR3 is made up of 12 amino acids. J gave up 6 bases and V 4 bases, and 3 bases lay outside the gene matches. Germline V gene lookup returns CDR1 SQVTM and CDR2 ANQGSEA. The CDR3 nucleotides are TGCAGCGTTGCAGGACAGGCCAATGAGCAGTTCTTC. It translates to CSVAGQANEQFF.

The chain combines TRBV7-3 with TRBJ2-6; D ambiguous. V lost 3 bases and J 2 bases, leaving 8 bases between the germline ends. Germline CDR1 reads SGHTA; CDR2 reads FQGTGA. CDR3 length: 15 amino acids. The CDR3 DNA reads as TGTGCCAGCAGCTTCGTTGGGGCTGGGGCCAACGTCCTGACTTTC. It is translated as CASSFVGAGANVLTF.

This chain uses TRBV7-8 with TRBJ1-5; unclear D gene. Per the germline V gene, CDR1 is SGHVS and CDR2 is FQNEAQ. The CDR3 extends over 13 amino acids. V was trimmed by 5 bases and J by 4 bases, leaving 9 bases between them. This CDR3 is CASSLVLNQPQHF. In DNA form, the CDR3 reads TGTGCCAGCAGCCTTGTGTTAAATCAGCCCCAGCATTTT.

The V and J genes are TRBV3-1 and TRBJ1-2; 7 bases line up with TRBD1. J lost 8 bases, V lost 3 bases, and 15 bases had no gene match. The CDR3 is 16 amino acids. Per the germline V gene, CDR1 is LGHDT and CDR2 is YNNKEL (reference sequence). The CDR3 spells CASSHLTGSHYGGYTF. CDR3 sequence (DNA): TGTGCCAGCAGCCACCTGACAGGGTCCCACTATGGCGGCTACACCTTC.

There are a few counts of this clonotype. The V call is TRBV12-3 or TRBV12-4, the J call TRBJ1-3; TRBD1 matches at 7 bases. V gave up 7 bases and J gave up 4 bases; unmatched junction bases: 13. The CDR3 consists of 16 residues. The CDR3 loop reads CASTRQGGVSGNTIYF. CDR3 bases: TGTGCCAGCACCCGACAGGGAGGGGTCAGCGGAAACACCATATATTTT.

There are a few counts of this clonotype. V gene TRBV7-3 combines with J gene TRBJ2-2; D gene unclear. Germline V lookup: CDR1 SGHTA, CDR2 FQGTGA. The CDR3 length is 14 residues. The V and J ends lost 3 bases and 5 bases respectively, with 10 bases between them. The CDR3 DNA is TGTGCCAGCAGCTTGCAGACTGGGACCGGGGAGCTGTTTTTT. Amino acids: CASSLQTGTGELFF.

This chain uses TRBV21-1 with TRBJ2-7; TRBD1, the table's D call, lacks a check against the DNA. TRBV21-1 is an annotated pseudogene. The CDR3 totals 14 residues. CDR3 DNA: TGTGCCAGCAGCATGGGCAGGGGTCTACACGAGCAGTACTTC. Protein sequence: CASSMGRGLHEQYF.

V and J are TRBV19 and TRBJ1-5; TRBD1 matches 7 bases. CDR3 length: 17 amino acids. Germline V gives CDR1 LNHDA, CDR2 SQIVND (reference sequence). V dropped 1 base and J dropped 4; count of bases not matched to a gene: 10. The CDR3 sequence: CASSIGRGRKDNQPQHF. Here the CDR3 DNA reads TGTGCCAGTAGTATAGGGAGGGGGCGAAAGGATAATCAGCCCCAGCATTTT.

This clonotype was detected a few times. V is TRBV12-3 or TRBV12-4 and J is TRBJ2-3; D tentatively fits TRBD1 or TRBD2 (6 bases each). V shed 6 bases and J shed 4 bases, with 11 bases lying between them. The CDR3 length is 13 residues. CDR3 sequence: CASSYGGPDTQYF. CDR3 DNA: TGTGCCAGCAGCTACGGGGGCCCAGATACGCAGTATTTT.